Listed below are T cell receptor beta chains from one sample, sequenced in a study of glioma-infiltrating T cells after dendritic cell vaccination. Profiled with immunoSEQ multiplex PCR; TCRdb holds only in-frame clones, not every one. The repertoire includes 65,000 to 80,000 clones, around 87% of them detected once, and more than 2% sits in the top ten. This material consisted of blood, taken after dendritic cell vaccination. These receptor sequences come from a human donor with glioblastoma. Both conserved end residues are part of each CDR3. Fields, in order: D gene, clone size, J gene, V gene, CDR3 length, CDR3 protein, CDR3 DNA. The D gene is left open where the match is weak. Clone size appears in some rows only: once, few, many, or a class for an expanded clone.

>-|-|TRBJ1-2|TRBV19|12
CASRVGGGGYTF
TGTGCCAGCAGAGTTGGGGGCGGTGGCTACACCTTC
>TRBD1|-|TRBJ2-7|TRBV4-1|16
CASSQDEGTGGLEQYF
TGCGCCAGCAGCCAAGATGAAGGGACAGGGGGCCTCGAGCAGTACTTC
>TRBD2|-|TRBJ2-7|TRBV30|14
CAWSVTAGEYEQYF
TGTGCCTGGAGTGTAACGGCGGGAGAATACGAGCAGTACTTC
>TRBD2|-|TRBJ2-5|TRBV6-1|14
CASCGGGAAETQYF
TGTGCCAGCTGTGGCGGGGGGGCCGCAGAGACCCAGTACTTC
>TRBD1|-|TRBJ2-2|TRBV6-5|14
CASTRTGQAGELFF
TGTGCCAGCACCCGGACAGGGCAAGCCGGGGAGCTGTTTTTT
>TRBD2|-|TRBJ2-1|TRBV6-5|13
CASSSGLAGGQFF
TGTGCCAGCAGTTCGGGACTAGCGGGTGGGCAGTTCTTC
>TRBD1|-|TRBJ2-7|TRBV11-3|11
CASSLKGQRVF
TGTGCCAGCAGCCTAAAGGGACAGAGAGTATTC
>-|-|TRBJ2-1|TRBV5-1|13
CASSLDPGAGQFF
TGCGCCAGCAGCTTGGACCCAGGGGCTGGGCAGTTCTTC
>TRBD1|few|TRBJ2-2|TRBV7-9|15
CASSLAETGFGELFF
TGTGCCAGCAGCTTAGCAGAGACAGGGTTCGGGGAGCTGTTTTTT
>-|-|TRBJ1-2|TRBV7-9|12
CASSPFRDGYTF
TGTGCCAGCAGCCCATTCAGGGATGGCTACACCTTC
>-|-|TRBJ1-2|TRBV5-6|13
CASSPAGVYGYTF
TGTGCCAGCAGCCCGGCAGGGGTCTATGGCTACACCTTC
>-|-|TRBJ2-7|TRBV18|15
CASSRVVQGPYEQYF
TGTGCCAGCTCCCGGGTGGTACAGGGTCCCTACGAGCAGTACTTC
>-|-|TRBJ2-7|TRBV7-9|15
CASSLESRFPYEQYF
TGTGCCAGCAGCTTAGAGAGCAGGTTTCCGTACGAGCAGTACTTC
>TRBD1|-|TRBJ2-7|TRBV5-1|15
CASSLSGTAEYEQYF
TGCGCCAGCAGCTTGTCCGGGACAGCGGAATACGAGCAGTACTTC
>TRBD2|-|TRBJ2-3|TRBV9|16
CASSPMLAAGTDTQYF
TGTGCCAGCAGCCCTATGCTAGCGGCGGGCACAGATACGCAGTATTTT
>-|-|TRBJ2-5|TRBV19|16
CASSIIGGPGQETQYF
TGTGCCAGTAGTATAATAGGAGGGCCTGGCCAAGAGACCCAGTACTTC
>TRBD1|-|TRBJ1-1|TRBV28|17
CASSLDLSGTGGTEAFF
TGTGCCAGCAGTTTAGATTTATCCGGGACAGGGGGCACTGAAGCTTTCTTT
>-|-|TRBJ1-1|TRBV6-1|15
CASTPGHGKNTEAFF
TGTGCCAGCACCCCAGGGCATGGCAAGAACACTGAAGCTTTCTTT
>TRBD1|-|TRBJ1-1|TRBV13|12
CASSPGGTEAFF
TGTGCCAGCAGTCCAGGGGGGACTGAAGCTTTCTTT
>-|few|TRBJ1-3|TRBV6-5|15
CASSPQGSSGNTIYF
TGTGCCAGCAGCCCACAGGGAAGCTCTGGAAACACCATATATTTT
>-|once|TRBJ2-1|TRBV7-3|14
CASSSVGGGNEQFF
TGTGCCAGCAGCTCGGTTGGAGGAGGGAATGAGCAGTTCTTC
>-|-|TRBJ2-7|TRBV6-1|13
CASWTATLREQYF
TGTGCCAGCTGGACTGCAACCCTAAGAGAGCAGTACTTC
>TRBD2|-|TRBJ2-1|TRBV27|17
CASSLRALAGDVDEQFF
TGTGCCAGCAGTTTAAGGGCTCTAGCGGGAGACGTCGATGAGCAGTTCTTC
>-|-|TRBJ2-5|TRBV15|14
CATSRDTSWETQYF
TGTGCCACCAGCAGAGATACATCGTGGGAGACCCAGTACTTC
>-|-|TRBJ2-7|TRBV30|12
CAWSNTVYEQYF
TGTGCCTGGAGCAATACAGTCTACGAGCAGTACTTC
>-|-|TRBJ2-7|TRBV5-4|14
CASSLEQGENEQYF
TGTGCCAGCAGCTTGGAACAGGGTGAAAACGAGCAGTACTTC
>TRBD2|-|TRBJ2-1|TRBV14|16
CASSQDGRADRQVQFF
TGTGCCAGCAGCCAAGACGGGAGGGCCGATAGGCAGGTGCAGTTCTTC
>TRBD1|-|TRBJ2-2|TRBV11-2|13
CASSLKQGVELFF
TGTGCCAGCAGCTTAAAACAGGGGGTCGAGCTGTTTTTT
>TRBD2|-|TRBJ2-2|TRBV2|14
CATLAGDNTGELFF
TGTGCCACCCTAGCGGGAGATAACACCGGGGAGCTGTTTTTT
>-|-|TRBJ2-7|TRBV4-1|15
CASSTRGTEDYEQYF
TGCGCCAGCAGCACCCGTGGCACCGAAGACTACGAGCAGTACTTC
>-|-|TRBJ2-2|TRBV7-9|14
CASSLRGNTGELFF
TGTGCCAGCAGCCTCCGGGGGAACACCGGGGAGCTGTTTTTT
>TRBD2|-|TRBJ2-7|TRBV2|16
CASTKGLAGGLYEQYF
TGTGCCAGCACTAAAGGACTAGCGGGGGGGTTGTACGAGCAGTACTTC
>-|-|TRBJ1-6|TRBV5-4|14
CASTSLANNSPLHF
TGTGCCAGCACCTCTCTCGCTAATAATTCACCCCTCCACTTT
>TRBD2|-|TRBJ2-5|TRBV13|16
CASSLESGGVQETQYF
TGTGCCAGCAGCTTAGAGAGCGGGGGAGTTCAAGAGACCCAGTACTTC
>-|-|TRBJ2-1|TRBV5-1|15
CASSLGAALYNEQFF
TGCGCCAGCAGCTTGGGAGCGGCCCTCTACAATGAGCAGTTCTTC
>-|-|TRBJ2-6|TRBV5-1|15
CASCYTGQGANVLTF
TGCGCCAGCTGCTATACAGGCCAAGGGGCCAACGTCCTGACTTTC